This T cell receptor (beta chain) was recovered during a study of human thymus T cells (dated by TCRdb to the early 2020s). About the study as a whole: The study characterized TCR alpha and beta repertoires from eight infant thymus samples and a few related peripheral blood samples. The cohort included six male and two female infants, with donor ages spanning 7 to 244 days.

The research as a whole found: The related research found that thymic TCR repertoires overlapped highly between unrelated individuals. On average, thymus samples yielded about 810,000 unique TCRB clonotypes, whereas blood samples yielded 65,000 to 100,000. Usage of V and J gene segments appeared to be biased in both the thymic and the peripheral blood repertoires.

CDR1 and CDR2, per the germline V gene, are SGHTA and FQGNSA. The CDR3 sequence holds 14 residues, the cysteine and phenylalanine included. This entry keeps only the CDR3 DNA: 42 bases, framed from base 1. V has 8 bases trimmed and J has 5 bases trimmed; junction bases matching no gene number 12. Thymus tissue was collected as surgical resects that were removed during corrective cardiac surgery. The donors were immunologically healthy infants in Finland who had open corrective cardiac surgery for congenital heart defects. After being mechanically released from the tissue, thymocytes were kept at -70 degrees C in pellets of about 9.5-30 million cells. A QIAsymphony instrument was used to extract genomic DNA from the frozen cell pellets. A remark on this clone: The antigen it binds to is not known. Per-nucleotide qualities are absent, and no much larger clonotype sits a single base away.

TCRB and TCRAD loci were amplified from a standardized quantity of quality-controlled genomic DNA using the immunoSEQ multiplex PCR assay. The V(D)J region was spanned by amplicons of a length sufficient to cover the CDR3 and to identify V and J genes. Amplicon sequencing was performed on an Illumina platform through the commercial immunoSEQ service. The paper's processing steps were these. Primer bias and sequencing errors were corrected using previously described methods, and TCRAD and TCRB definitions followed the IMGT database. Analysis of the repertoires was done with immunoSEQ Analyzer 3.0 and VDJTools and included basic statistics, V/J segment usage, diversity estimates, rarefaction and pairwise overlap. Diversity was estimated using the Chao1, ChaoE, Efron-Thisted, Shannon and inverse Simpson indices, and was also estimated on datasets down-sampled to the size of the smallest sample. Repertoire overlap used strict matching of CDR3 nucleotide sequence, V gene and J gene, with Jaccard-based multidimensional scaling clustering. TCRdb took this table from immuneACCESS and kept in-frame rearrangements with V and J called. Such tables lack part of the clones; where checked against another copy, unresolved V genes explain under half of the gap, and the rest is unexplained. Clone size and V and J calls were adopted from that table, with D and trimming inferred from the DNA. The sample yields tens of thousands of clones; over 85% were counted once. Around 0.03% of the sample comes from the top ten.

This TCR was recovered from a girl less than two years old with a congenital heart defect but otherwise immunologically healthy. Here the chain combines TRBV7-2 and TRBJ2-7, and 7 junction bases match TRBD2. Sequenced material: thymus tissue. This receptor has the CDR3 CASGKEGGPDEQYF. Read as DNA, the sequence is TGTGCCAGCGGGAAAGAGGGAGGGCCCGACGAGCAGTACTTC.